Presented here are 5 T cell receptor beta chains from one specimen sequenced in a study of CD8+CD57+ T cells in acquired aplastic anemia. Patients selected for sequencing had displayed CD8+CD57+ cell expansion by flow cytometry. Genomic DNA templated the TCR beta VDJ and CDR3 profiling. MiXCR, applied by TCRdb to the reads, yields one record per CDR3 protein. Among fewer than 250,000 distinct CDR3 sequences listed, 40% to 50% were seen once. The specimen sequenced was sorted CD4+, CD8+, or CD8+CD57+ T cells (not recorded which) from PBMCs. The receptor set was obtained from a human donor with aplastic anemia.

This clonotype was detected many times. The J gene is TRBJ2-2, the V gene TRBV24-1; no clear D. The CDR3 totals 11 residues. Germline V gene data show CDR1 as KGHDR and CDR2 as SFDVKD. V lost 8 bases and J lost 6, with 6 bases in between. CDR3 region: CATNAAGELFF. CDR3 DNA sequence: TGTGCCACCAACGCGGCCGGGGAGCTGTTTTTT.

V gene TRBV28 combines with J gene TRBJ2-5; tentative D call: TRBD2 (5 bases). Germline lookup yields CDR1 MDHEN and CDR2 SYDVKM. V gave up 5 bases and J gave up 5 bases, with 18 bases separating them. The CDR3 contains 15 residues. Written as DNA, the CDR3 is TGTGCCAGCAGTCCACCCGTGACTGGCGGGGAGACCCAGTACTTC. Encoded protein: CASSPPVTGGETQYF.

This clonotype was observed a few times. The V and J genes are TRBV9 and TRBJ2-1; tentative D call: TRBD1 (6 bases). The CDR3 spans 16 residues. In germline, CDR1 is SGDLS, CDR2 YYNGEE. Trimming shortened V by 7 bases and J by 4 bases, and 21 bases separated the two germline ends. CDR3 residues: CASSPRQGTHYNEQFF. Written as DNA, the CDR3 is TGTGCCAGCTCACCGAGGCAGGGGACCCATTACAATGAGCAGTTCTTC.

The V call is TRBV6-4, the J call TRBJ2-5; a possible D gene is TRBD2 (7 bases). This CDR3 is 14 amino acids long. Germline CDR1 is MRHNA and CDR2 is SNTAGT. V lost 8 bases to trimming and J lost 4 bases, with 17 bases between them. DNA for the CDR3: TGTGCCAGCGTTCTAGGGGGGGAAGGAGAGACCCAGTACTTC. Its translation: CASVLGGEGETQYF.

This clonotype was seen ten or more times. The chain has TRBV10-3 and TRBJ2-1; D gene ambiguous. Trimming removed 4 bases from V and 0 bases from J, with 10 bases in between. CDR1 is ENHRY and CDR2 is SYGVKD in the germline V gene. CDR3 length equals 15 residues. CDR3 amino acids: CAISVTVSSYNEQFF. CDR3 DNA: TGTGCCATCAGTGTGACTGTCAGCTCCTACAATGAGCAGTTCTTC.